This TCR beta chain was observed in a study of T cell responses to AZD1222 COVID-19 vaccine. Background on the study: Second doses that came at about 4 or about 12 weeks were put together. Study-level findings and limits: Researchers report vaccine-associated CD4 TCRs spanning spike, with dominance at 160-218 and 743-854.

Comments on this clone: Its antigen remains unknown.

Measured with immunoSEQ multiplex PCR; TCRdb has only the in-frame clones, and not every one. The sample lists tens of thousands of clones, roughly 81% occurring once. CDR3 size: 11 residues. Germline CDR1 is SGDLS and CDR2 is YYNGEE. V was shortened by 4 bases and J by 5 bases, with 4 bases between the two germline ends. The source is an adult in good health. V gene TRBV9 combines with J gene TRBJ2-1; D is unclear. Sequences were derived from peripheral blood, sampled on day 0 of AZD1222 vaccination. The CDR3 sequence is CASSPNNEQFF. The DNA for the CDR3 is TGTGCCAGCAGCCCTAACAATGAGCAGTTCTTC.